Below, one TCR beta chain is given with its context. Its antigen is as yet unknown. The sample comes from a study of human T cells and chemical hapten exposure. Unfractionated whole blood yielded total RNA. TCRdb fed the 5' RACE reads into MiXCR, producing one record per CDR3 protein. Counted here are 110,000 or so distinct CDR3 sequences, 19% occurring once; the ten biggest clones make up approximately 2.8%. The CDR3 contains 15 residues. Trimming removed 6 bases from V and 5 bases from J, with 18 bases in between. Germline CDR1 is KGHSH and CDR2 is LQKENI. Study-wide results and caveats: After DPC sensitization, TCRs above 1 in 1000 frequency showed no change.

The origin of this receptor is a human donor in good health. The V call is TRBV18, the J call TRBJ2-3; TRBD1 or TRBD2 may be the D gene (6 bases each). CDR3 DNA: TGTGCCAGCTCCCCGGTGGGGGGCCCAGGAGATACGCAGTATTTT. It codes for CASSPVGGPGDTQYF.